Below are 24 T cell receptor beta chains sequenced from a single sample in a study of response to subunit inactivated influenza vaccine. TCRdb reanalysed the RT-PCR reads using MiXCR and keeps one entry per CDR3 protein. Among 450,000 to 700,000 distinct CDR3 sequences listed, approximately 15% were seen once. This specimen was PBMCs from blood, taken about 11 days after vaccination. The receptor source for this set is a man between 50 and 59 years old who received an inactivated influenza vaccine.

This chain uses TRBV20-1 with TRBJ2-5; D unresolved. The length of the CDR3 is 13 residues. Germline loops: CDR1 DFQATT, CDR2 SNEGSKA (reference sequence). Trimming removed 3 bases from V and 7 bases from J, with 15 bases in between. CDR3: CSARGEDPGTQYF. DNA for the CDR3: TGCAGTGCTAGGGGCGAGGACCCCGGGACCCAGTACTTC.

This clonotype showed up just a few times. The J gene is TRBJ2-7, the V gene TRBV4-1; a weak D match, TRBD1 (5 bases). Germline lookup yields CDR1 MGHRA and CDR2 YSYEKL. The CDR3 spans 13 residues. V lost 0 bases to trimming and J lost 5 bases, with 8 bases between them. The CDR3 is CASSQDETDEQYF. CDR3 nucleotides: TGCGCCAGCAGCCAAGATGAGACAGACGAGCAGTACTTC.

This clonotype was counted between two and nine times. CDR3 DNA: TGTGCCAGCCAGGGGACCTACAATGAGCAGTTCTTC. This codes for CASQGTYNEQFF. The chain carries TRBV10-3 and TRBJ2-1, with TRBD1 as a possible D gene (6 bases). Germline V lookup: CDR1 ENHRY, CDR2 SYGVKD. The V and J ends lost 10 bases and 2 bases respectively, with 9 bases between them. The CDR3 length is 12 residues.

A few counts support this clonotype. V usage is TRBV4-2 and J usage is TRBJ1-5; D gene ambiguous. This CDR3 is built from 15 residues. From germline, CDR1 is LGHNA and CDR2 YNFKEQ. Trimming pared 1 base from V and 2 bases from J, leaving 9 bases between. The CDR3 nucleotides are TGTGCCAGCAGCCAAGCGGTAGCAGGCAATCAGCCCCAGCATTTT. It specifies CASSQAVAGNQPQHF.

The chain's CDR3 is CSARMVNTEAFF. CDR3 coding DNA: TGCAGTGCTAGGATGGTCAACACTGAAGCTTTCTTT. The V gene is TRBV20-1, the J gene TRBJ1-1; no reliable D call. V was shortened by 3 bases and J by 2 bases, with 7 bases between the two germline ends. The CDR3 runs to 12 residues. CDR1 is DFQATT, CDR2 SNEGSKA, per germline (reference sequence).

The chain is built from TRBV24-1 and TRBJ2-1, with D perhaps matching TRBD2 (5 bases). V gave up 0 bases and J gave up 6 bases, with 11 bases separating them. The CDR3 is 15 amino acids. Germline values: CDR1 KGHDR, CDR2 SFDVKD. Here the CDR3 DNA reads TGTGCCACCAGTGATTTGGGCGAGGGTTTCAATGAGCAGTTCTTC. Translation: CATSDLGEGFNEQFF.

The rearrangement joins TRBV5-1 to TRBJ2-3, with TRBD2 matching over 13 bases. Germline V gives CDR1 SGHRS, CDR2 YFSETQ. The V gene end was trimmed by 3 bases and the J gene end by 3 bases; junction bases not matched to a gene: 4. The CDR3 has 16 residues. The CDR3 bases are TGCGCCAGCAGCTCTGGACTAGCGGGGGCAACAGATACGCAGTATTTT. This translates into CASSSGLAGATDTQYF.

This clonotype was seen only a few times. The chain employs TRBV9 and TRBJ2-2; D remains ambiguous. Germline V gene data show CDR1 as SGDLS and CDR2 as YYNGEE. The length of the CDR3 is 15 residues. V was pared by 0 bases and J by 0 bases, with 6 bases between. CDR3 coding DNA: TGTGCCAGCAGCGTAGGAAGAGCGAACACCGGGGAGCTGTTTTTT. Amino acids: CASSVGRANTGELFF.

The rearrangement links TRBV4-3 to TRBJ2-6; TRBD1 agrees at 7 bases. The CDR3 length is 19 residues. CDR1 and CDR2 from the germline V gene are LGHNA and YSLEER. Germline trimming cut 0 bases from V and 1 base from J; bases unmatched to any gene: 9. CDR3 in amino acids: CASSQDRYRGPSGANVLTF. Written as DNA, the CDR3 is TGCGCCAGCAGCCAAGACCGCTACAGGGGCCCGTCTGGGGCCAACGTCCTGACTTTC.

The table lists this clonotype with a few counts. V gene TRBV7-9 combines with J gene TRBJ2-7, with TRBD1 as a possible D gene (6 bases). In germline, CDR1 is SEHNR, CDR2 FQNEAQ (reference sequence). The CDR3 length is 14 residues. The V and J ends lost 7 bases and 2 bases respectively, with 15 bases between them. CDR3 DNA sequence: TGTGCCAGCATACACCGGGACACAGCCTACGAGCAGTACTTC. Residues: CASIHRDTAYEQYF. Full variable domain (missing parts from reference TRBV7-9 and TRBJ2-7): DTGVSQNPRHKITKRGQNVTFRCDPISEHNRLYWYRQTLGQGPEFLTYFQNEAQLEKSRLLSDRFSAERPKGSFSTLEIQRTEQGDSAMYLCASIHRDTAYEQYFGPGTRLTVT.

V and J are TRBV24-1 and TRBJ2-7; no clear D. The ends were cut back, 6 bases at V and 1 base at J, with 15 bases in the middle. Germline-derived CDR1 and CDR2 are KGHDR and SFDVKD. This CDR3 region has 15 residues. CDR3 residues: CATSSAQSTSYEQYF. CDR3 nucleotide sequence: TGTGCCACCAGTTCCGCCCAGTCCACTTCCTACGAGCAGTACTTC.

V gene TRBV4-3 combines with J gene TRBJ2-3; 9 nucleotides match TRBD1. Germline V CDR1 and CDR2: LGHNA, YSLEER. The J segment lost 10 bases and the V segment lost 0 bases, leaving 8 bases of the junction unmatched. This CDR3 region has 15 residues. CDR3 residues: CASSQEGTGRASQYF. The CDR3 DNA reads as TGCGCCAGCAGCCAAGAGGGGACAGGGCGGGCCTCGCAGTATTTT.

This clonotype was counted only a few times. The CDR3 loop reads CASSLDQGASNEQYF. CDR3 nucleotides: TGTGCCAGCAGCTTGGATCAGGGGGCCTCTAACGAGCAGTACTTC. This chain uses TRBV5-5 with TRBJ2-7, with TRBD1 matching over 8 bases. The junction had 7 bases not matched to a gene; V was cut back by 0 bases and J by 5 bases. CDR3 length: 15 amino acids. The germline V gene encodes CDR1 SGHKS and CDR2 YYEKEE (reference sequence).

This clonotype was seen a few times. The CDR3 DNA follows: TGTGCCAGTCAGGGCTTCAATGGGAATGAGCAGTTCTTC. Translation gives CASQGFNGNEQFF. This chain links TRBV24-1 with TRBJ2-1, with D maybe TRBD1 (5 bases). V was trimmed by 11 bases and J by 7 bases, leaving 17 bases between them. This CDR3 is 13 amino acids long. Germline V CDR1 and CDR2: KGHDR, SFDVKD.

This clonotype was seen only a few times. The chain links TRBV7-2 to TRBJ2-7; 8 nucleotides line up with TRBD2. This CDR3 is 15 amino acids long. With V trimmed by 3 bases and J by 6 bases, 10 bases remained unmatched. Per the germline V gene, CDR1 is SGHTA and CDR2 is FQGNSA. CDR3 region: CASSFLGSGRPEQYF. DNA of the CDR3: TGTGCCAGCAGCTTTTTGGGCAGCGGGAGACCCGAGCAGTACTTC. Full variable domain (rest looked up from reference TRBV7-2 and TRBJ2-7): GAGVSQSPSNKVTEKGKDVELRCDPISGHTALYWYRQSLGQGLEFLIYFQGNSAPDKSGLPSDRFSAERTGGSVSTLTIQRTQQEDSAVYLCASSFLGSGRPEQYFGPGTRLTVT.

J is TRBJ1-4 and V is TRBV7-2; the D is unclear. CDR3 length: 13 amino acids. V gave up 5 bases and J gave up 8 bases, with 12 bases separating them. CDR1 is SGHTA, CDR2 FQGNSA, per germline. CDR3 nucleotide sequence: TGTGCCAGCAGCGCCAGCCCCAGAGAAAAACTGTTTTTT. It yields the protein CASSASPREKLFF.

This clonotype was recorded at least ten times. The gene calls are TRBV12-3 or TRBV12-4 and TRBJ2-1; D gene unclear. V lost 5 bases and J 0 bases, leaving 5 bases between the germline ends. This CDR3 is 13 amino acids long. CDR3 nucleotide sequence: TGTGCCAGCAGTGAAAACTCCTACAATGAGCAGTTCTTC. It codes for CASSENSYNEQFF.

This clonotype appeared a few times. The rearrangement uses TRBV6-5 and TRBJ2-3, with a possible D match to TRBD2 (5 bases). From germline, CDR1 is MNHEY and CDR2 SVGAGI. The CDR3 runs 16 residues. V lost 2 bases and J lost 2, with 14 bases in between. Here the CDR3 DNA reads TGTGCCAGCAGTTACCTAGGCACGGGAATCACAGATACGCAGTATTTT. This translates into CASSYLGTGITDTQYF.

This chain connects TRBV6-1 to TRBJ2-3; 12 bases map to TRBD2. The trim removed 9 bases at V and 5 bases at J, leaving 9 bases unmatched. Germline V gives CDR1 MNHNS, CDR2 SASEGT. The length of the CDR3 is 15 residues. The CDR3 sequence is CASRLAGVRIDTQYF. CDR3 nucleotide sequence: TGTGCCAGTCGACTAGCGGGGGTGCGCATAGATACGCAGTATTTT.

This clonotype has just a few counts. CDR3 sequence (DNA): TGTGCCAGCAGCCGACTAGCAGACTACAATGAGCAGTTCTTC. It translates to CASSRLADYNEQFF. V and J are TRBV2 and TRBJ2-1; 7 bases are shared with TRBD2. The V segment lost 6 bases and the J segment 3 bases; nucleotides outside the gene matches: 5. The V gene's germline CDR1 is SNHLY and CDR2 FYNNEI. The CDR3 is 14 residues long. Filled out from reference TRBV2 and TRBJ2-1, the complete variable domain reads EPEVTQTPSHQVTQMGQEVILRCVPISNHLYFYWYRQILGQKVEFLVSFYNNEISEKSEIFDDQFSVERPDGSNFTLKIRSTKLEDSAMYFCASSRLADYNEQFFGPGTRLTVL.

This clonotype was found many times. The chain joins TRBV7-2 to TRBJ1-1, with TRBD1 as a possible D gene (5 bases). With 2 bases removed from V and 4 bases from J, the gap between germline ends came to 11 bases. In germline, CDR1 is SGHTA, CDR2 FQGNSA. This CDR3 region has 14 residues. The CDR3 DNA is TGTGCCAGCAGCTTAAATGGGGCTGGCACTGAAGCTTTCTTT. It codes for CASSLNGAGTEAFF.

At least ten counts were recorded for this clonotype. The chain carries TRBV5-6 and TRBJ1-6, with D perhaps matching TRBD1 (5 bases). CDR3 size: 14 residues. Trimming cost V 2 bases and J 8 bases, with 11 bases left between them. Germline assignment: CDR1 SGHDT and CDR2 YYEEEE. The CDR3 region is CASSFPGTYSPLHF. In DNA, the CDR3 is TGTGCCAGCAGCTTTCCCGGGACCTATTCACCCCTCCACTTT.

This clonotype appeared many times. The chain couples TRBV7-9 to TRBJ2-5; 7 bases fit TRBD1. Germline V gives CDR1 SEHNR, CDR2 FQNEAQ (reference sequence). The CDR3 is 15 amino acids. V dropped 5 bases and J dropped 1; count of bases not matched to a gene: 7. CDR3 in amino acids: CASSGRQGPQETQYF. Written as DNA, the CDR3 is TGTGCCAGCAGCGGAAGACAGGGCCCCCAAGAGACCCAGTACTTC. Combining the CDR3 with reference TRBV7-9 and TRBJ2-5 gives the whole variable domain DTGVSQNPRHKITKRGQNVTFRCDPISEHNRLYWYRQTLGQGPEFLTYFQNEAQLEKSRLLSDRFSAERPKGSFSTLEIQRTEQGDSAMYLCASSGRQGPQETQYFGPGTRLLVL.

This clonotype has just a few counts. This sequence joins TRBV7-2 and TRBJ2-7; D remains ambiguous. CDR3 size: 14 residues. Germline loops: CDR1 SGHTA, CDR2 FQGNSA. V was shortened by 5 bases and J by 3 bases, with 14 bases between the two germline ends. The CDR3 region is CASSPSQGHYEQYF. CDR3 in DNA: TGTGCCAGCAGCCCCAGCCAAGGCCACTACGAGCAGTACTTC.